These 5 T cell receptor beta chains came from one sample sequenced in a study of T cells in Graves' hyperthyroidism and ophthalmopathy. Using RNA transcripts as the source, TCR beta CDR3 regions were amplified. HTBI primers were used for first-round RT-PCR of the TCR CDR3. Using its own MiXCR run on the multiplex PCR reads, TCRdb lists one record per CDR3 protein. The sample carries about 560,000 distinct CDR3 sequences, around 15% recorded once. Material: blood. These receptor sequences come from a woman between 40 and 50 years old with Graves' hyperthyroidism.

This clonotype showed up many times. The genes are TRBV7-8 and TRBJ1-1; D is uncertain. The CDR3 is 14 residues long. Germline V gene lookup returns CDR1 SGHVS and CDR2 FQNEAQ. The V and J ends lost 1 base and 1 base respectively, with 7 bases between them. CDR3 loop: CASSLVFGNTEAFF. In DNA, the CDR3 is TGTGCCAGCAGCTTAGTTTTTGGGAACACTGAAGCTTTCTTT. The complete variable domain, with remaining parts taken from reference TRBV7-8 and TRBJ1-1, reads GAGVSQSPRYKVAKRGQDVALRCDPISGHVSLFWYQQALGQGPEFLTYFQNEAQLDKSGLPSDRFFAERPEGSVSTLKIQRTQQEDSAVYLCASSLVFGNTEAFFGQGTRLTVV.

DNA for the CDR3: TGTGCCAGTAGTACCACCACCGGGGACCATGAGCAGTTCTTC. This codes for CASSTTTGDHEQFF. The genes are TRBV19 and TRBJ2-1; D tentatively reads TRBD1 or TRBD2 (5 bases each). Trimming cost V 4 bases and J 8 bases, with 15 bases left between them. CDR1 and CDR2 (germline): LNHDA, SQIVND (reference sequence). The CDR3 has 14 amino acids.

CDR3 coding DNA: TGCGCCAGCAGCATAGGACTAGTCCGCGAGCAGTACTTC. It translates to CASSIGLVREQYF. The chain uses TRBV5-1 and TRBJ2-7; 7 nucleotides match TRBD2. The CDR3 extends over 13 amino acids. V shed 4 bases and J 6 bases; nucleotides not matched to a gene: 7. The V gene's germline CDR1 is SGHRS and CDR2 YFSETQ.

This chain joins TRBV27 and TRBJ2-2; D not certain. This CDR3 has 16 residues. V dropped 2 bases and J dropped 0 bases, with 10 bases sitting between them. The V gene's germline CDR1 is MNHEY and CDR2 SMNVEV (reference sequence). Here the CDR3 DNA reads TGTGCCAGCAGTTTACGGGCGGAAGCGAACACCGGGGAGCTGTTTTTT. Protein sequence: CASSLRAEANTGELFF.

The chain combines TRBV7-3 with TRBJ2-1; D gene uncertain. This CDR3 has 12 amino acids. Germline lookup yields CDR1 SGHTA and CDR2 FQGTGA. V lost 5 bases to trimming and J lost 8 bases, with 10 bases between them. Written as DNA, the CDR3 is TGTGCCAGCAGCCGAGCTGGGGATGAGCAGTTCTTC. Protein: CASSRAGDEQFF.